This paragraph reports one TCR beta chain. The clone's antigen remains unknown. It has no much larger one-base neighbor in the sample; base qualities were not kept. V loses 5 bases of germline sequence and J loses 1 base, and the interval between the two ends is 26 bases. The CDR3 sequence holds 19 residues, the cysteine and phenylalanine included. The kept DNA is CDR3 alone, 57 bases in frame from the first base. Via the germline V gene, CDR1 is SGHTA and CDR2 FQGNSA. These data originate in a study of technical replicates of blood from a handful of donors (dated by TCRdb to 2017 to 2019). Library creation used the immunoSEQ multiplex PCR assay. TCRdb obtained this table from immuneACCESS and retained in-frame rearrangements with V and J assigned. These tables miss some clones; where compared with another copy, unresolved V genes account for less than half of the shortfall, and the remainder is unexplained. This sample comprises about 56,000 clones, over 90% of them detected only once. The ten largest clones capture 4.3% of the sample.

This sequence was found in a human donor in good health. Some clones in this sample may be carry-over from other donors' samples. The V gene is TRBV7-2 and the J gene is TRBJ2-5; the D gene identity is not certain. The source material was PBMCs. The DNA reads as follows: TGTGCCAGCAGCCCCACGGAGTTTTCCGAAGATGGTGTCCAAGAGACCCAGTACTTC. The translation is CASSPTEFSEDGVQETQYF.